What follows are 11 T cell receptor beta chains derived from one specimen sequenced in a study of blood T cell repertoires in COVID-19. The repertoire was sequenced with immunoSEQ multiplex PCR; TCRdb's copy has only in-frame clones and lacks some. Of 200,000 to 250,000 clones in the sample, approximately 83% were seen once. Sequencing input: peripheral blood. The receptors shown here come from a woman aged 25 to 39 who had recovered from COVID-19.

The J gene is TRBJ2-1, the V gene TRBV30; 10 bases fit TRBD2. CDR1 is GTSNPN, CDR2 SVGIG, per germline (reference sequence). The CDR3 is 16 residues long. V shed 1 base, J shed 4 bases, and the junction held 7 bases outside the gene matches. Written as DNA, the CDR3 is TGTGCCTGGAGTGAGGGGGCTAGCGGGGGATACAATGAGCAGTTCTTC. It translates to CAWSEGASGGYNEQFF.

The rearrangement links TRBV24-1 to TRBJ1-6; 7 bases are shared with TRBD1. The junction had 9 bases not matched to a gene; V was cut back by 4 bases and J by 4 bases. This CDR3 has 17 amino acids. The germline V gene has CDR1 KGHDR and CDR2 SFDVKD. CDR3 in amino acids: CATSDRRTGSYNSPLHF. The CDR3 DNA follows: TGTGCCACCAGTGACCGTCGGACAGGTTCTTATAATTCACCCCTCCACTTT.

This clone is a singleton in its sample. CDR3 protein: CASSSRDSQETQYF. The CDR3, as DNA: TGTGCCAGCAGCTCAAGGGACTCACAAGAGACCCAGTACTTC. The chain uses TRBV13 and TRBJ2-5; TRBD2 might be the D (6 bases). Trimming removed 4 bases at V and 2 bases at J, with 11 bases between. Looked up from germline, CDR1 is PRHDT and CDR2 is FYEKMQ (reference sequence). The CDR3 spans 14 residues.

This chain connects TRBV29-1 to TRBJ2-7, with D possibly being TRBD1 (6 bases). Germline CDR1 and CDR2: SQVTM and ANQGSEA. The V and J ends lost 3 bases and 0 bases respectively, with 12 bases between them. The CDR3 contains 14 residues. The CDR3 DNA reads as TGCAGCGTTGATAGGTCAGGGGTCTCCTACGAGCAGTACTTC. Translating it yields CSVDRSGVSYEQYF.

The chain recombines TRBV18 with TRBJ2-7, with a weak D call TRBD2 (7 bases). With 0 bases removed from V and 1 base from J, the gap between germline ends came to 13 bases. CDR1 and CDR2 from the germline V gene are KGHSH and LQKENI. The CDR3 extends over 16 amino acids. CDR3 coding DNA: TGTGCCAGCTCACCACCGGGAGGGGGAAGTTCCTACGAGCAGTACTTC. Protein sequence: CASSPPGGGSSYEQYF. Full variable domain (missing parts from reference TRBV18 and TRBJ2-7): NAGVMQNPRHLVRRRGQEARLRCSPMKGHSHVYWYRQLPEEGLKFMVYLQKENIIDESGMPKERFSAEFPKEGPSILRIQQVVRGDSAAYFCASSPPGGGSSYEQYFGPGTRLTVT.

The chain uses TRBV6-5 and TRBJ2-1; 8 bases align to TRBD2. CDR1 is MNHEY, CDR2 SVGAGI, per germline. This CDR3 comprises 15 residues. Germline trimming cut 7 bases from V and 4 bases from J; bases unmatched to any gene: 9. This CDR3 is CASTTRGGAYNEQFF. CDR3 coding DNA: TGTGCCAGCACCACCCGGGGGGGGGCTTACAATGAGCAGTTCTTC.

The V and J genes are TRBV30 and TRBJ1-2, with TRBD1 matching over 7 bases. Germline values: CDR1 GTSNPN, CDR2 SVGIG (reference sequence). The length of the CDR3 is 14 residues. With V trimmed by 2 bases and J by 5 bases, 8 bases remained unmatched. The CDR3 nucleotides are TGTGCCTGGAGTCCGAAGGACAGGAGTTATGGCTACACCTTC. The encoded protein is CAWSPKDRSYGYTF. The full variable domain, rest sourced from reference TRBV30 and TRBJ1-2, is SQTIHQWPATLVQPVGSPLSLECTVEGTSNPNLYWYRQAAGRGLQLLFYSVGIGQISSEVPQNLSASRPQDRQFILSSKKLLLSDSGFYLCAWSPKDRSYGYTFGSGTRLTVV.

CDR3 coding DNA: TGTGCCAGCAGTGAACCCAGCGGGGGGTCAGATACGCAGTATTTT. Protein: CASSEPSGGSDTQYF. The chain combines TRBV2 with TRBJ2-3, with 9 bases lining up with TRBD2. Germline-derived CDR1 and CDR2 are SNHLY and FYNNEI. J gave up 4 bases and V 2 bases, and 4 bases lay outside the gene matches. The CDR3 has 15 amino acids.

V is TRBV7-6 and J is TRBJ1-5; TRBD1 agrees at 9 bases. Germline V gene lookup returns CDR1 SGHVS and CDR2 FNYEAQ. J was trimmed by 5 bases and V by 1 base; bases with no gene match: 6. The CDR3 contains 16 residues. The CDR3 region has the DNA TGTGCCAGCAGCTTAGTGGCCGGACAGGGGTATCAGCCCCAGCATTTT. Protein product: CASSLVAGQGYQPQHF.

This rearrangement joins TRBV7-6 to TRBJ1-5; tentative D call: TRBD1 (5 bases). Trimming removed 4 bases at V and 2 bases at J, with 15 bases between. Germline V gene lookup returns CDR1 SGHVS and CDR2 FNYEAQ. This CDR3 spans 16 amino acids. The CDR3 DNA sequence: TGTGCCAGCAGCTCCCCCTCCGGGGGGGGCAATCAGCCCCAGCATTTT. Translating gives CASSSPSGGGNQPQHF.

This clone was detected once. The chain has TRBV11-3 and TRBJ1-1; D remains ambiguous. The V gene's germline CDR1 is SGHNT and CDR2 YENEEA. V dropped 0 bases and J dropped 0 bases, with 8 bases sitting between them. The CDR3 loop spans 15 amino acids. The CDR3 region has the DNA TGTGCCAGCAGCTTAGAGAGAACCATGAACACTGAAGCTTTCTTT. It specifies CASSLERTMNTEAFF.